This is a list of T cell receptor beta chains from one sample in a study of blood T cell repertoires in COVID-19. Using immunoSEQ multiplex PCR, the repertoire was profiled, and TCRdb retains in-frame clones only, with some absent. The sample consists of under 300,000 clones, approximately 92% of them appearing once. Sequences were obtained from peripheral blood. Receptor source: a woman aged 40 to 50 who had recovered from COVID-19. CDR3s include the opening cysteine and the closing phenylalanine or tryptophan. A D gene is named only where the DNA matches it firmly. Size values are once, few and many counts, or a class for expanded clones, and some rows have none.

len	v_gene	abundance	j_gene	d_gene	CDR3nt	CDR3aa
16	TRBV11-3	.	TRBJ2-2	TRBD1	TGTGCCAGCAGCTTAGTCCCTGGACAGGGAACCGGGGAGCTGTTTTTT	CASSLVPGQGTGELFF
13	TRBV4-2	.	TRBJ2-2	.	TGTGCCAGCAGCCAAGATACGGCCGGGGAGCTGTTTTTT	CASSQDTAGELFF
15	TRBV13	.	TRBJ2-1	.	TGTGCCAGCAGCTTAGCGGGAGAGGCTCGGAATGAGCAGTTCTTC	CASSLAGEARNEQFF
14	TRBV28	.	TRBJ1-1	.	TGTGCCAGCAGCCCCCCACGGGTGAACACTGAAGCTTTCTTT	CASSPPRVNTEAFF
15	TRBV19	.	TRBJ1-5	.	TGTGCCAGTAGTATTGGGGGGAACAGCAATCAGCCCCAGCATTTT	CASSIGGNSNQPQHF
14	TRBV13	.	TRBJ2-7	TRBD1	TGTGCCAGCAGCCCAGGGACAGGGCAGTACGAGCAGTACTTC	CASSPGTGQYEQYF
15	TRBV10-3	once	TRBJ2-1	.	TGTGCCATCTCTAGACAGGCGGCGTCAGACAATGAGCAGTTCTTC	CAISRQAASDNEQFF
19	TRBV3-1/TRBV3-2	.	TRBJ2-4	TRBD2	TGTGCCAGCAGCCTGTCTAGCGGGATCCCTGCTGGAGCCAAAAACATTCAGTACTTC	CASSLSSGIPAGAKNIQYF
13	TRBV6-5	.	TRBJ1-4	.	TGTGCCACCGCCGGGACAAACGATGAAAAACTGTTTTTT	CATAGTNDEKLFF
14	TRBV28	.	TRBJ1-2	TRBD1	TGTGCCAGCAGTCCGGGGACAGACCACTATGGCTACACCTTC	CASSPGTDHYGYTF
17	TRBV27	.	TRBJ2-2	TRBD2	TGTGCCAGCAGCTGGACTAGCGGGAGTTTCGGCACCGGGGAGCTGTTTTTT	CASSWTSGSFGTGELFF
13	TRBV19	.	TRBJ1-3	.	TGTGCCAGTAGGGCAGGCTCTGGAAACACCATATATTTT	CASRAGSGNTIYF
13	TRBV10-2	.	TRBJ1-6	.	TGCGCCAGCAGTGAAGCCAGGGCTTCACCCCTCCACTTT	CASSEARASPLHF
12	TRBV11-3	.	TRBJ2-3	.	TGTGCCAGCAGGGGGGGTTCAGATACGCAGTATTTT	CASRGGSDTQYF
17	TRBV18	.	TRBJ2-1	.	TGTGCCAGCTCACCACCGTCCCTCGCGGGGCCTGGCTATGAGCAGTTCTTC	CASSPPSLAGPGYEQFF
16	TRBV24-1	.	TRBJ2-3	TRBD2	TGTGCCACCAGTGATTCGCGGGAGTCGCATGGAGATACGCAGTATTTT	CATSDSRESHGDTQYF
14	TRBV2	once	TRBJ2-2	.	TGTGCCAGCACGGGATTAGCCAACACCGGGGAGCTGTTTTTT	CASTGLANTGELFF
12	TRBV3-1/TRBV3-2	.	TRBJ2-3	.	TGTGCCAGCAGCGACATGGCAGATACGCAGTATTTT	CASSDMADTQYF
14	TRBV5-1	.	TRBJ2-5	TRBD1	TGCGCCAGCACTCGGGACAGACTACAAGAGACCCAGTACTTC	CASTRDRLQETQYF
16	TRBV9	.	TRBJ1-1	.	TGTGCCAGCAGCGTAGTCACTGGGGCTACGAACACTGAAGCTTTCTTT	CASSVVTGATNTEAFF
12	TRBV28	.	TRBJ1-2	.	TGTGCCATCGAACAGGGAAAAGGTGGCTACACCTTC	CAIEQGKGGYTF
18	TRBV10-3	.	TRBJ2-4	TRBD1	TGTGCCATCAGCGAGGGGACAGGAGGAAAGTTAGCCAAAAACATTCAGTACTTC	CAISEGTGGKLAKNIQYF
15	TRBV18	once	TRBJ1-4	TRBD1	TGTGCCAGCTCGGAATTCAGGGGGGCTAATGAAAAACTGTTTTTT	CASSEFRGANEKLFF
14	TRBV2	once	TRBJ2-7	.	TGTGCCAGCAGCGCCGGGACAAGGGGAAAAGGGCAGTACTTC	CASSAGTRGKGQYF
13	TRBV10-3	.	TRBJ2-7	.	TGTGCCATCAGCAGAGGACAAAACTACGAGCAGTACTTC	CAISRGQNYEQYF
13	TRBV29-1	.	TRBJ2-7	TRBD1	TGCAGCGTTGAGACAGGGGTCTACTACGAGCAGTACTTC	CSVETGVYYEQYF
15	TRBV25-1	.	TRBJ1-1	TRBD1	TGTGCCAGCAGTGAACCGGGACAGCCCTACACTGAAGCTTTCTTT	CASSEPGQPYTEAFF
14	TRBV3-1/TRBV3-2	.	TRBJ1-1	.	TGTGCCAAAGTCGGTATTGCAGGGTCTTCTGAAGCTTTCTTT	CAKVGIAGSSEAFF
17	TRBV4-1	.	TRBJ2-1	TRBD2	TGCGCCAGCAGCCAAGGGCTAGCGGGGGTAATGAACAATGAGCAGTTCTTC	CASSQGLAGVMNNEQFF
13	TRBV18	.	TRBJ1-2	.	TGTGCCAGCTCAGAGGCAGCAGGGTTTGGCTACACCTTC	CASSEAAGFGYTF
12	TRBV12-3/TRBV12-4	.	TRBJ2-5	.	TGTGCCAGCGGAGGCAGCCAAGAGACCCAGTACTTC	CASGGSQETQYF
15	TRBV21-1	.	TRBJ1-6	.	TGTGCCAGCAGCAAAGCGGGGCTGCCTAATTCACCCCTCCACTTT	CASSKAGLPNSPLHF
15	TRBV15	.	TRBJ1-2	.	TGTGCCACCAGCCGTGGGGGGGTATCCAACTATGGCTACACCTTC	CATSRGGVSNYGYTF
14	TRBV28	.	TRBJ1-6	TRBD1	TGTGCCAGCGTAACAGGGGGCTATAATTCACCCCTCCACTTT	CASVTGGYNSPLHF
16	TRBV3-1/TRBV3-2	.	TRBJ2-2	TRBD1	TGTGCCAGCAGCCACCACGGGACAGGGGTTCAGGGGGAGCTGTTTTTT	CASSHHGTGVQGELFF
15	TRBV27	.	TRBJ1-4	.	TGTGCCAGCAGTCCCCGACAGCCAACTAATGAAAAACTGTTTTTT	CASSPRQPTNEKLFF
13	TRBV28	.	TRBJ2-4	TRBD2	TGTGCCAGCAGCCGGGGGGGTGTAAACATTCAGTACTTC	CASSRGGVNIQYF
13	TRBV12-5	.	TRBJ1-5	.	TGTGCTAGTGGTTTGGGTGGCCTCGTGCCCCAGCATTTT	CASGLGGLVPQHF
15	TRBV5-1	.	TRBJ1-1	TRBD1	TGCGCCAGCAGCCCAAAACAGGGGGTGAACACTGAAGCTTTCTTT	CASSPKQGVNTEAFF
16	TRBV4-2	few	TRBJ2-7	TRBD1	TGTGCCAGCAGCCAAGATCGGGACAGGGTGACCTACGAGCAGTACTTC	CASSQDRDRVTYEQYF
16	TRBV27	.	TRBJ1-6	.	TGTGCCAGCAGTGCAGAACGACAGAGACCTTATTCACCCCTCCACTTT	CASSAERQRPYSPLHF
14	TRBV3-1/TRBV3-2	.	TRBJ2-2	.	TGTGCCAGCAGCCAAGCCGGGGGAACCGGGGAGCTGTTTTTT	CASSQAGGTGELFF
15	TRBV11-2	.	TRBJ1-2	.	TGTGCCAGCAGCTTACGACAGGTCCCGTACTATGGCTACACCTTC	CASSLRQVPYYGYTF
16	TRBV3-1/TRBV3-2	few	TRBJ2-1	.	TGTGCCAGCAGCCAAGTCGCGGGGCCCTCCTACAATGAGCAGTTCTTC	CASSQVAGPSYNEQFF
13	TRBV28	.	TRBJ2-7	TRBD1	TGTGCCAGCAGCACAACAGGGGTGCACGAGCAGTACTTC	CASSTTGVHEQYF
15	TRBV29-1	.	TRBJ2-3	TRBD2	TGCAGCGTTGGCCCCCGGACTAGCGGGACAGATACGCAGTATTTT	CSVGPRTSGTDTQYF
15	TRBV7-2	.	TRBJ1-5	.	TGTGCCAGCAGCTTAGTGCGGGGACCAAATCAGCCCCAGCATTTT	CASSLVRGPNQPQHF
14	TRBV5-6	.	TRBJ2-4	.	TGTGCCAGCGGAACACAGGGACCCAAAAACATTCAGTACTTC	CASGTQGPKNIQYF
17	TRBV5-1	.	TRBJ2-7	.	TGCGCCAGCAGCTTGGGGGCGAAAAAAACAGGGCAGAGCGAGCAGTACTTC	CASSLGAKKTGQSEQYF
14	TRBV5-1	.	TRBJ2-3	.	TGCGCCAGCAGCTTGGCCACTTTAGCAGATACGCAGTATTTT	CASSLATLADTQYF
13	TRBV4-1	.	TRBJ1-2	.	TGCGCCAGCAGGGAGACAGGCTCGTATGGCTACACCTTC	CASRETGSYGYTF
15	TRBV6-5	once	TRBJ2-5	TRBD2	TGTGCCAGCAGTTACTTGGCGGGGGGGGGCGAGACCCAGTACTTC	CASSYLAGGGETQYF
14	TRBV6-2/TRBV6-3	.	TRBJ2-5	TRBD1	TGTGCCAGCAGTCCCGGGACAGCCGAAGAGACCCAGTACTTC	CASSPGTAEETQYF
11	TRBV12-3/TRBV12-4	.	TRBJ2-5	TRBD1	TGTGCCAGCAGTCCAGGGGGGACCCAGTACTTC	CASSPGGTQYF
12	TRBV24-1	.	TRBJ1-1	.	TGTGCCACCAGTGATCCCGGAGCTGAAGCTTTCTTT	CATSDPGAEAFF
14	TRBV28	.	TRBJ1-5	.	TGTGCCAGCAGTTTTGGCAGGGTAAATCAGCCCCAGCATTTT	CASSFGRVNQPQHF
13	TRBV7-9	once	TRBJ1-6	TRBD1	TGTGCCAGCAGCCGGGACAGCCACTCACCCCTCCACTTT	CASSRDSHSPLHF
15	TRBV4-1	.	TRBJ1-2	.	TGCGCCAGCAGCCCCCAGGGACACACTAGCTATGGCTACACCTTC	CASSPQGHTSYGYTF